This T cell receptor beta chain was documented in a study of a mutant IDH1 vaccine in newly diagnosed glioma. Whole-study context: Treated patients, approximately 60% male and around 40% female, averaged about 40 years of age. Radiotherapy, temozolomide, or both had been given previously, and both were given to most.

Data came from immunoSEQ multiplex PCR; TCRdb stores just in-frame clones and leaves some out. The table shows around 92,000 clones, with approximately 83% occurring only once. The length of the CDR3 is 15 residues. The V end lost 2 bases, the J end lost 4 bases, and 14 bases lay between the germline ends. Germline CDR1 reads SGHVS; CDR2 reads FNYEAQ. Documented time point: baseline, week 1 (first vaccination visit). Treatment: pre-vaccination baseline after standard-of-care therapy. Diagnosis in the donors showed new WHO grade 3 or 4 astrocytomas that were IDH1-mutant and ATRX-lost. The specimen was PBMCs, collected from a glioma patient treated with radiotherapy, temozolomide or both. The TCR was taken from a woman aged 45-59 years with glioma. The gene calls are TRBV7-6 and TRBJ1-1; tentatively, D is TRBD1 (5 bases). The CDR3 sequence is CASSLSGGAGTEAFF. The DNA for the CDR3 is TGTGCCAGCAGCTTATCGGGGGGTGCCGGCACTGAAGCTTTCTTT.